The 10 T cell receptor beta chains below come from one sample, sequenced in a study of regulatory T cells in long-lasting Graves disease. Documented time point: newly diagnosed GD, antithyroid drugs for less than 3 months. Construction of the TCR library relied on RNA isolated from PBMCs. TCR beta libraries were built with iRepertoire HTBI primers and Arm-PCR of CDR3 regions. TCRdb called the multiplex PCR reads again in MiXCR, with one record for every CDR3 protein. The sample shows under 300,000 distinct CDR3 sequences, 20% to 25% of them seen only once. This specimen was peripheral blood mononuclear cells (PBMCs), taken at new diagnosis, from a patient treated with antithyroid drugs. These receptors were obtained from a female donor with Graves disease.

Note on this clonotype: A far larger clone is one base from this, pointing to a likely read error. This chain joins TRBV7-9 and TRBJ2-1; D tentatively reads TRBD1 or TRBD2 (5 bases each). This CDR3 is 15 amino acids long. With 1 base removed from V and 5 bases from J, the gap between germline ends came to 12 bases. Germline CDR1 reads SEHNR; CDR2 reads FQNEAQ (reference sequence). For the CDR3, the DNA is TGTGCCAGCAGCTTAGGTTACGGGGCTAACAATGAGCAGTTCTTC. This gives the protein CASSLGYGANNEQFF.

At least ten counts were recorded for this clonotype. This chain joins TRBV11-1 and TRBJ1-1; D unresolved. Germline CDR1 SGHAT, CDR2 FQDESV (reference sequence). The CDR3 is 17 amino acids. The V gene lost 2 bases and the J gene lost 0 bases, with 16 bases spanning the gap. The CDR3 spells CASSLSGEIVVNTEAFF. The DNA for the CDR3 is TGTGCCAGCAGCTTATCCGGTGAGATAGTGGTGAACACTGAAGCTTTCTTT.

This clonotype was observed many times. The rearrangement joins TRBV7-9 to TRBJ2-5; tentatively, D is TRBD2 (5 bases). The CDR3 sequence is 14 residues long. The V gene lost 6 bases and the J gene lost 1 base, with 12 bases spanning the gap. CDR1 and CDR2 (germline): SEHNR, FQNEAQ (reference sequence). The CDR3 nucleotides are TGTGCCAGCAGGTCTTCCGGGGTCCAAGAGACCCAGTACTTC. Amino acids: CASRSSGVQETQYF.

This clonotype came up many times. The chain couples TRBV6-2 or TRBV6-3 to TRBJ2-1; D remains ambiguous. Germline CDR1 reads MNHEY; CDR2 reads SVGEGT. The ends were cut back, 2 bases at V and 7 bases at J, with 21 bases in the middle. The CDR3 totals 17 residues. Here the CDR3 reads CASSYTSSGWGWNEQFF. The DNA of the CDR3 is TGTGCCAGCAGTTACACGTCCTCGGGTTGGGGTTGGAATGAGCAGTTCTTC.

Many counts were recorded for this clonotype. V is TRBV7-8 and J is TRBJ2-3, with D possibly called TRBD1 or TRBD2 (6 bases each). This CDR3 region has 15 residues. V gave up 5 bases and J gave up 2 bases, with 14 bases separating them. Germline assignment: CDR1 SGHVS and CDR2 FQNEAQ. CDR3 nucleotides: TGTGCCAGCAGCCTCGCGGGACACGACACAGATACGCAGTATTTT. The encoded protein is CASSLAGHDTDTQYF.

About this clonotype: A much larger clone differs by one base, so this may be a read error. The V call is TRBV10-2, the J call TRBJ2-7; perhaps TRBD1 as D (6 bases). The length of the CDR3 is 14 residues. Germline V gene data show CDR1 as WSHSY and CDR2 as SAAADI. With 4 bases removed from V and 5 bases from J, the gap between germline ends came to 15 bases. For the CDR3, the DNA is TGCGCCAGCAGTGGGTCGGGGACATTCGACGAGCAGTACTTC. Amino acid sequence: CASSGSGTFDEQYF.

The sample holds many counts of this clonotype. The chain is built from TRBV2 and TRBJ2-2, with 7 bases matching TRBD2. Germline assignment: CDR1 SNHLY and CDR2 FYNNEI. The length of the CDR3 is 17 residues. After removal of 6 bases from V and 7 bases from J, the junction contained 17 bases not matched to a gene. CDR3 sequence reads: CASRWSELERDGGELFF. The CDR3, as DNA: TGTGCCAGCAGATGGAGTGAGCTTGAGCGGGATGGCGGGGAGCTGTTTTTT. The full variable domain, in which reference TRBV2 and TRBJ2-2 provide the parts outside the CDR3, is EPEVTQTPSHQVTQMGQEVILRCVPISNHLYFYWYRQILGQKVEFLVSFYNNEISEKSEIFDDQFSVERPDGSNFTLKIRSTKLEDSAMYFCASRWSELERDGGELFFGEGSRLTVL.

This clonotype came up a few times. The chain's CDR3 is CASKGDSYSSYNEQFF. The CDR3 nucleotides are TGTGCCAGCAAGGGCGACAGCTACAGCTCCTACAATGAGCAGTTCTTC. The chain employs TRBV5-5 and TRBJ2-1, with a possible D match to TRBD1 (5 bases). The CDR3 contains 16 residues. Trimming removed 6 bases at V and 0 bases at J, with 16 bases between. Germline CDR1 reads SGHKS; CDR2 reads YYEKEE (reference sequence).

The V call is TRBV2, the J call TRBJ1-2; D gene ambiguous. V was shortened by 6 bases and J by 6 bases, with 11 bases between the two germline ends. Germline V gene data show CDR1 as SNHLY and CDR2 as FYNNEI. The length of the CDR3 is 12 residues. CDR3 sequence: CASSPNGNGYTF. The CDR3 DNA reads TGTGCCAGCAGCCCCAATGGGAATGGCTACACCTTC.

As concerns this clonotype: One base away lies a much larger clone, so this may be a sequencing read error. J is TRBJ2-3 and V is TRBV10-3; tentatively, D is TRBD2 (5 bases). CDR3 length: 15 amino acids. The germline V gene encodes CDR1 ENHRY and CDR2 SYGVKD. V was shortened by 3 bases and J by 0 bases, with 10 bases between the two germline ends. The CDR3 DNA follows: TGTGCCATCAGTGAACAAGCGGACAGCACAGATACGCAGTATTTT. As protein: CAISEQADSTDTQYF.